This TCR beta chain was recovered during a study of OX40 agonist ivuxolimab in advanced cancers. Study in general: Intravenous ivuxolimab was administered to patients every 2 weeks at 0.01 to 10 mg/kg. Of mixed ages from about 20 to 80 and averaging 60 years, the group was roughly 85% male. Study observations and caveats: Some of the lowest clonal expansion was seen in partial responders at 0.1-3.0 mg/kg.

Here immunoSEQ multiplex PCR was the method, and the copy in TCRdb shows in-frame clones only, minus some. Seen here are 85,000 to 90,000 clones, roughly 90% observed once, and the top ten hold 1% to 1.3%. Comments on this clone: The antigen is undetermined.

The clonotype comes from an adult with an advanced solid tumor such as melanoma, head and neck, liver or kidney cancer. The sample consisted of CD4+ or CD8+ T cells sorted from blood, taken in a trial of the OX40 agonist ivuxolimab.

Here the CDR3 DNA reads TGTGCCAGCAGCACCTCGACTCTCCGCTCTGGAAACACCATATATTTT. This encodes CASSTSTLRSGNTIYF. The chain is built from TRBV5-4 and TRBJ1-3; no firm D call. The CDR3 has 16 amino acids. Germline-derived CDR1 and CDR2 are SGHNT and YYREEE (reference sequence). The V and J ends lost 4 bases and 0 bases respectively, with 14 bases between them.